This T cell receptor beta chain was sequenced for a study of blood T cells in healthy people across ages. A second PCR of 7 to 11 cycles used a sample-barcoded 5' primer and a J-beta primer mix. TCRdb used MiXCR to reprocess the 5' RACE reads, holding one entry per CDR3 protein. The sample records fewer than 750,000 distinct CDR3 sequences, about 50% being singletons. The sample holds many counts of this clonotype. The TCR sequence derives from a woman of 80 years or more in good health. Sequenced sample: blood.

The CDR3 here is CSARDDREPYEQYF. The CDR3, as DNA: TGCAGTGCTAGAGACGACAGGGAGCCCTACGAGCAGTACTTC. The gene calls are TRBV20-1 and TRBJ2-7; 7 bases line up with TRBD1. V was clipped by 0 bases and J by 2 bases; unmatched bases: 4. The CDR3 sequence is 14 residues long. Looked up from germline, CDR1 is DFQATT and CDR2 is SNEGSKA (reference sequence).